This T cell receptor beta chain derives from a study of blood T cell repertoires in COVID-19. Study-level information: The United States, Italy and Spain were the sources of the acute and convalescent COVID-19 samples. Sources were T cells, B-cell-depleted T cells, or PBMCs; the material itself was cDNA or gDNA.

Trimming at V came to 6 bases and at J to 3 bases, leaving 8 bases not matched to a gene. The CDR3 consists of 15 residues. Per germline, CDR1 SGHVS and CDR2 FQNEAQ. While infection was still active, Seattle patients were enrolled and then followed longitudinally. Original methodology: How many nucleated cells were present was estimated from reference gene primer amplification. This table comes from immunoSEQ multiplex PCR, and its TCRdb copy is limited to in-frame clones, with some not included. Clonal size and the V and J genes are those of that table, whereas D and trimming came from the DNA. The sample has about 170,000 clones, approximately 85% seen once.

The chain employs TRBV7-8 and TRBJ2-1; 7 nucleotides align to TRBD1. The TCR was taken from a woman at least 80 years old with COVID-19, enrolled during active disease. Source material: peripheral blood. DNA for the CDR3: TGTGCCAGCAGTAGAGGACAGGTCATCTACAATGAGCAGTTCTTC. Residues: CASSRGQVIYNEQFF. The variable domain in full, completed from reference TRBV7-8 and TRBJ2-1, reads GAGVSQSPRYKVAKRGQDVALRCDPISGHVSLFWYQQALGQGPEFLTYFQNEAQLDKSGLPSDRFFAERPEGSVSTLKIQRTQQEDSAVYLCASSRGQVIYNEQFFGPGTRLTVL.